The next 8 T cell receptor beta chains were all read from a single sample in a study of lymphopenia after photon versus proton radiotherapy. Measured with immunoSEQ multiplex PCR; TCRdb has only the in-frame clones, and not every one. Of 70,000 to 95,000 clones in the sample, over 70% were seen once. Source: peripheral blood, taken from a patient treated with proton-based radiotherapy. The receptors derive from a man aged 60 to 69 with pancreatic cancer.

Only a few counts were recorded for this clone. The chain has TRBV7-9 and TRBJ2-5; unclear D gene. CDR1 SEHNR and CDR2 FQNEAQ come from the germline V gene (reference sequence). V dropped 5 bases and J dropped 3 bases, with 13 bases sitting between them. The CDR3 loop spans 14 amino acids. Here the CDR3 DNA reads TGTGCCAGCAGCAGACGGACGCAAGAAGAGACCCAGTACTTC. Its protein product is CASSRRTQEETQYF.

The chain's CDR3 is CASSEAGARNTIYF. The CDR3 region has the DNA TGTGCCAGCAGTGAAGCAGGGGCTAGAAACACCATATATTTT. The chain combines TRBV6-1 with TRBJ1-3, with D perhaps TRBD1 (5 bases). Germline V lookup: CDR1 MNHNS, CDR2 SASEGT. The CDR3 is 14 amino acids. The V end was cut by 0 bases, the J end by 5 bases, with 8 bases between.

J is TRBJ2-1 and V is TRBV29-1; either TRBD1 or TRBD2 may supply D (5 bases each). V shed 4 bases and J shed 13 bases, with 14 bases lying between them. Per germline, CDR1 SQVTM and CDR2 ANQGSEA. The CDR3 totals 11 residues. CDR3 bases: TGCAGCGTTGCGGGGTCGGGGCTACAGTTCTTC. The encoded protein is CSVAGSGLQFF.

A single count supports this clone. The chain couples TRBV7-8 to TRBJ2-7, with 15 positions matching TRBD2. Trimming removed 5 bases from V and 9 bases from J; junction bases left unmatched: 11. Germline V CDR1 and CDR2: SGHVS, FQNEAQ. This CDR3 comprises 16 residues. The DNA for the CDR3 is TGTGCCAGCAGCCCCTCGGCTGGACTAGCGGGAGGGAGGCAGTACTTC. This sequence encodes CASSPSAGLAGGRQYF.

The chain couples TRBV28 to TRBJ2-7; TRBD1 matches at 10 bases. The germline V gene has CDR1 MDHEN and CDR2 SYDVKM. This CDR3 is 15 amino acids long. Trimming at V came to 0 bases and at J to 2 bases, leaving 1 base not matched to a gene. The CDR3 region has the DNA TGTGCCAGCAGTTTATGGGGACAGGGGACCTACGAGCAGTACTTC. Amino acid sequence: CASSLWGQGTYEQYF. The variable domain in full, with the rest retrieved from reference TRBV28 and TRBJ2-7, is DVKVTQSSRYLVKRTGEKVFLECVQDMDHENMFWYRQDPGLGLRLIYFSYDVKMKEKGDIPEGYSVSREKKERFSLILESASTNQTSMYLCASSLWGQGTYEQYFGPGTRLTVT.

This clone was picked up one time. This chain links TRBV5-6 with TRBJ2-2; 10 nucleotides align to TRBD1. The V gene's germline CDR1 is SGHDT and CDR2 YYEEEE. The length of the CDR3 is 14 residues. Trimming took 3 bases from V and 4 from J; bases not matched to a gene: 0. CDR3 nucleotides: TGTGCCAGCAGCTGGACAGGGGGCACCGGGGAGCTGTTTTTT. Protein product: CASSWTGGTGELFF.

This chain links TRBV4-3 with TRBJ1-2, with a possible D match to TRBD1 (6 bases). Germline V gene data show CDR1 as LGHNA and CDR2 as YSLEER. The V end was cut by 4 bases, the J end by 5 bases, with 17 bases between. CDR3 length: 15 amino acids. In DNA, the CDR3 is TGCGCCAGCAGCCTATCACAGGGCTCCCTATATGGCTACACCTTC. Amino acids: CASSLSQGSLYGYTF.

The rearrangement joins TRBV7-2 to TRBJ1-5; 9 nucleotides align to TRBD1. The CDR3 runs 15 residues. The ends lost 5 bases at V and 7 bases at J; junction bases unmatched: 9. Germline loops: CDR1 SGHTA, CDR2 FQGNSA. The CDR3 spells CASSHWTGEGQPQHF. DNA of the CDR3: TGTGCCAGCAGCCACTGGACAGGGGAAGGCCAGCCCCAGCATTTT.